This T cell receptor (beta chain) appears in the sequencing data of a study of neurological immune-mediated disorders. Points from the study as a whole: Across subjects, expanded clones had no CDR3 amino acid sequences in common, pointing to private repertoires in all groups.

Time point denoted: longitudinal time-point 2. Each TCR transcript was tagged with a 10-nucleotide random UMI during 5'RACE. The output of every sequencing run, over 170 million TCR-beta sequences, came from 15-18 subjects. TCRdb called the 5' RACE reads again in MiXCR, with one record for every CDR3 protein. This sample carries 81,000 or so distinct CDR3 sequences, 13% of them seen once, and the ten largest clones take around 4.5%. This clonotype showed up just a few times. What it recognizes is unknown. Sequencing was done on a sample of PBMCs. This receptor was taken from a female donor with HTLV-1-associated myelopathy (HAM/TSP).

CDR3 sequence (DNA): TGTGCCAGCAGGATGGGGGTGCGGGGTAAGAGCACAGATACGCAGTATTTT. This encodes CASRMGVRGKSTDTQYF. This sequence joins TRBV2 and TRBJ2-3; D possibly corresponds to TRBD2 (6 bases). CDR1 and CDR2 from the germline V gene are SNHLY and FYNNEI. Trimming took 6 bases from V and 0 from J, leaving 19 bases between them. The CDR3 loop spans 17 amino acids.